This T cell receptor beta chain was profiled in a study of blood T cell repertoires in COVID-19. For the study at large: Sources were T cells, B-cell-depleted T cells, or PBMCs; the material itself was cDNA or gDNA.

Clones were sequenced by immunoSEQ multiplex PCR, and TCRdb holds only the in-frame ones, with some missing. The table has around 150,000 clones, almost 80% seen once. The specimen sequenced was peripheral blood. The sequence was obtained from a man aged 60 to 75 who had recovered from COVID-19.

Here the CDR3 reads CASSLDKSYEQYF. CDR3 bases: TGTGCCAGCAGCTTAGACAAGTCCTACGAGCAGTACTTC. This rearrangement joins TRBV7-9 to TRBJ2-7; D is uncertain. There are 13 residues in the CDR3. Trimming removed 1 base from V and 1 base from J, with 5 bases in between. CDR1 is SEHNR, CDR2 FQNEAQ, per germline (reference sequence).